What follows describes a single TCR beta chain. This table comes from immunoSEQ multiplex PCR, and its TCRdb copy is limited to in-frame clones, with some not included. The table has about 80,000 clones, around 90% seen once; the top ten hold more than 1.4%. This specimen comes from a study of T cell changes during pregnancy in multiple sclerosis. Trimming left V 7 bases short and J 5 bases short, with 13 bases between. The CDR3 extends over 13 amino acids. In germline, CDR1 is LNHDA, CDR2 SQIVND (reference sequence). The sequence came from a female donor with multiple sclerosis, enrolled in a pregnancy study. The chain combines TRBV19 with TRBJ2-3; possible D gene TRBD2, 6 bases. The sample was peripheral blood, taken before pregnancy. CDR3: CASTRQGLDTQYF. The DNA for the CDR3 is TGTGCCAGTACCCGCCAGGGACTAGATACGCAGTATTTT. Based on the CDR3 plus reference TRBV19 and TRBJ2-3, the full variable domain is DGGITQSPKYLFRKEGQNVTLSCEQNLNHDAMYWYRQDPGQGLRLIYYSQIVNDFQKGDIAEGYSVSREKKESFPLTVTSAQKNPTAFYLCASTRQGLDTQYFGPGTRLTVL.